These T cell receptor beta chains were read from a single sample in a study of cytomegalovirus exposure and HLA in healthy donors. Generated by immunoSEQ multiplex PCR, the TCRdb table keeps only in-frame clones and is missing some. The sample lists 70,000 to 95,000 clones; roughly 80% were seen once. The sequenced sample consisted of PBMCs. The receptors here all came from a middle-aged man in good health and CMV-seronegative. Both conserved end residues are trimmed from each CDR3.

J	V	CDR3
TRBJ1-2	TRBV5-4	ASSLAHRSGYT
TRBJ1-5	TRBV27	ASSLFADSASPH
TRBJ2-3	TRBV7-9	ASSSRGTDTQY
TRBJ2-1	TRBV10-3	AISPSATINEQF
TRBJ2-5	TRBV5-4	ASSSAGTSYQETQY
TRBJ1-1	TRBV29-1	SLRTGPTEAF
TRBJ2-2	TRBV30	AWSVGGGTGELF
TRBJ2-1	TRBV6-6	ASVQGAFINEQF
TRBJ2-7	TRBV6-5	ASSYGSGGVYEQY
TRBJ2-6	TRBV15	ATSRGTVFSGANVLT
TRBJ1-1	TRBV19	ASTRGQDLDTEAF
TRBJ2-7	TRBV5-1	ASSVREGSIYEQY
TRBJ2-1	TRBV5-1	ASSLGGLSSYNEQF
TRBJ2-7	TRBV7-9	ASSLDRGRREQY
TRBJ2-5	TRBV7-8	ASSHTLEPGRETQY
TRBJ2-7	TRBV29-1	SVEVLLTREQY
TRBJ1-1	TRBV7-9	ASSLAGGSRVNTEAF
TRBJ1-5	TRBV4-1	ASSSDRGLQPQH
TRBJ2-7	TRBV5-1	ASSSTYEQY
TRBJ2-6	TRBV15	ATSGQGFFGANVLT
TRBJ2-1	TRBV12-5	ASSPGLFPNEQF
TRBJ2-1	TRBV25-1	ASSERGQGYNEQF
TRBJ1-6	TRBV15	ATSTATGSGSPLH
TRBJ2-1	TRBV5-1	ASSLNTGDSYNEQF
TRBJ1-2	TRBV30	AWSPKGADGYT
TRBJ2-7	TRBV10-2	ASRHYEQY
TRBJ1-4	TRBV28	ASSPSGGPDEKLF
TRBJ1-1	TRBV6-6	ASSLKGGVTEAF
TRBJ1-5	TRBV6-6	ASSLQGGNQPQH
TRBJ2-7	TRBV10-3	AISPGTTYEQY
TRBJ2-7	TRBV5-1	ASSLASDSPYEQY
TRBJ2-3	TRBV4-1	ASSLRASGAGDTQY
TRBJ1-3	TRBV14	ASSQDTDRLRNTIY
TRBJ2-1	TRBV15	ATSRRDFNNEQF
TRBJ1-2	TRBV7-2	ASAPMENYGYT
TRBJ2-3	TRBV27	ASNKPGLDTQY
TRBJ1-2	TRBV2	ASGGTGGAYYGYT
TRBJ2-2	TRBV27	ASSLSRLAANTGELF
TRBJ2-1	TRBV5-1	ASSLEGLALNEQF
TRBJ1-1	TRBV6-5	ASSSRTGGKIEAF
TRBJ1-1	TRBV9	ASRTGGAGNTEAF
TRBJ2-7	TRBV28	ATQEGRMNEQY
TRBJ2-2	TRBV4-2	ASSQSTSGGGTGELF
TRBJ1-2	TRBV25-1	ASSAGTAGDDYGYT
TRBJ1-5	TRBV6-6	ASSHTPEGSQH
TRBJ1-2	TRBV4-1	ASSQGVTGGAVGGYT
TRBJ2-2	TRBV11-2	ASSTAGGGPFRTGELF
TRBJ2-5	TRBV7-9	ATQDGGNWNETQY
TRBJ1-2	TRBV5-4	ASSLTGLGGYT
TRBJ1-1	TRBV30	AWSGTGGREAF
TRBJ2-7	TRBV15	ATSGARPSYEQY
TRBJ1-4	TRBV6-6	ASRAVWGGEKLF
TRBJ1-1	TRBV27	ASTTGLNTEAF
TRBJ2-7	TRBV9	ASSSSTGYTYEQY
TRBJ1-5	TRBV6-6	ASSKPGTDFNQPQH
TRBJ2-7	TRBV4-2	ASSQTGQLYEQY
TRBJ1-5	TRBV28	ASSSGGQPQH
TRBJ2-7	TRBV18	ASTSTSGIGYEQY
TRBJ1-5	TRBV19	ASSNKEPQH
TRBJ2-7	TRBV9	ASSVGTAKYEQY